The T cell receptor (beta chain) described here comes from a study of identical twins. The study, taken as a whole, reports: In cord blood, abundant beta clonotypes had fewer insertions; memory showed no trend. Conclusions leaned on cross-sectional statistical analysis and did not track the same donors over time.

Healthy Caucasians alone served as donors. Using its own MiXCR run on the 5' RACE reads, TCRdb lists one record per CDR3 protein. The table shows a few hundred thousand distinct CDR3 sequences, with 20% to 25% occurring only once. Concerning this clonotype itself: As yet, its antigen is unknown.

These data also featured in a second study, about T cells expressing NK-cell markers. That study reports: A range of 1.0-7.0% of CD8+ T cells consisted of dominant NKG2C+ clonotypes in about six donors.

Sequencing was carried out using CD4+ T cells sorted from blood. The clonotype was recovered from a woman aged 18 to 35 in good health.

CDR3 sequence (DNA): TGTGCCAGCTCCCCCGACAGGGAGAGGGAGCAGTACTTC. The encoded protein is CASSPDREREQYF. The chain employs TRBV18 and TRBJ2-7; 7 nucleotides align to TRBD1. With 6 bases clipped from V and 7 bases from J, the junction kept 9 bases outside the gene matches. Looked up from germline, CDR1 is KGHSH and CDR2 is LQKENI. This CDR3 is built from 13 residues.